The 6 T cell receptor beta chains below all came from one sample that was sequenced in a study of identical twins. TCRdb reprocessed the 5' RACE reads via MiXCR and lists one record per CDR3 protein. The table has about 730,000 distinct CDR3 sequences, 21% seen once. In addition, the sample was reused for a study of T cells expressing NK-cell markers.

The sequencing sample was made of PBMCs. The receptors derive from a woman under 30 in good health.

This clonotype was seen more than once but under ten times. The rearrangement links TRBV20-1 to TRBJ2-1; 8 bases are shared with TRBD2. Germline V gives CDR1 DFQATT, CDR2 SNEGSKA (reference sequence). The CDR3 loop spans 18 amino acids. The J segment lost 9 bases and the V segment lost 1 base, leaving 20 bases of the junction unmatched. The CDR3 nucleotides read TGCAGTGCTAGAGGACCGGGCGGGTCTAGCGGGCTTCTTGGTGAGCAGTTCTTC. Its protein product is CSARGPGGSSGLLGEQFF.

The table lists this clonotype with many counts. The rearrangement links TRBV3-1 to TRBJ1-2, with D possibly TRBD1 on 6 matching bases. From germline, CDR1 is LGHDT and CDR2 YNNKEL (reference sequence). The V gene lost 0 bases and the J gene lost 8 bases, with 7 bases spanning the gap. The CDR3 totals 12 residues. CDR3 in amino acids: CASSQEGGGYTF. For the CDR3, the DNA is TGTGCCAGCAGCCAAGAAGGGGGGGGCTACACCTTC.

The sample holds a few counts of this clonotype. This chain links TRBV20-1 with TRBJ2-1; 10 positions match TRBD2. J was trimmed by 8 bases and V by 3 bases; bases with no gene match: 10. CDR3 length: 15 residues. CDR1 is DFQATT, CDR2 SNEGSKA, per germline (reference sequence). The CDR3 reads CSASFPSGSIDEQFF. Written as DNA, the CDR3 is TGCAGTGCTAGTTTCCCTAGCGGGAGTATTGATGAGCAGTTCTTC.

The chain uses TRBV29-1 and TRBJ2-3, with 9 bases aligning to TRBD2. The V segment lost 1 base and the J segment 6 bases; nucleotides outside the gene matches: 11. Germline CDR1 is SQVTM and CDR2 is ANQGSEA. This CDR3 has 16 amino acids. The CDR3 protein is CSVEVRAGGSLDTQYF. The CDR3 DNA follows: TGCAGCGTTGAAGTGCGGGCGGGAGGGTCCCTCGATACGCAGTATTTT.

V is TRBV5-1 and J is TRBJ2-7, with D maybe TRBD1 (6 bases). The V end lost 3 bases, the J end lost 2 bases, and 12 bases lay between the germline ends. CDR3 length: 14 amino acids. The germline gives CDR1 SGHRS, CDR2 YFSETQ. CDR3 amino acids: CASSSWGQAYEQYF. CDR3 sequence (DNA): TGCGCCAGCAGCTCTTGGGGGCAGGCCTACGAGCAGTACTTC.

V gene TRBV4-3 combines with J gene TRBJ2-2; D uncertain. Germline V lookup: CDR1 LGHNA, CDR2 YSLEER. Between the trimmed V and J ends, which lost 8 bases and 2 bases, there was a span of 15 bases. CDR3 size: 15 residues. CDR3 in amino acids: CASRLADTNTGELFF. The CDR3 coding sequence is TGCGCCAGCCGCTTAGCCGATACTAACACCGGGGAGCTGTTTTTT.